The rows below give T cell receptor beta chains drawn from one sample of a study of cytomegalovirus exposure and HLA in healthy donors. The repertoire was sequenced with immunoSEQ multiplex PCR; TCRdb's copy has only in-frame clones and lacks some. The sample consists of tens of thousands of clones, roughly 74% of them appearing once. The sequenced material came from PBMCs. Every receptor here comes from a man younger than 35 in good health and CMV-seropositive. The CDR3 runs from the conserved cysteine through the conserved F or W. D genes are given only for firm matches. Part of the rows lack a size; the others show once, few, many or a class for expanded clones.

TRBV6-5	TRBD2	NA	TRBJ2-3	TGTGCCAGCAGCCCACTGGCGGGGGGCACAGATACGCAGTATTTT	CASSPLAGGTDTQYF
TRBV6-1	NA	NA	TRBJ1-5	TGTGCCAGCAGTACAGGGACGGGGCCCCAGCATTTT	CASSTGTGPQHF
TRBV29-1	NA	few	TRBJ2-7	TGCAGCGCTTTGGACAGCAATTCCTACGAGCAGTACTTC	CSALDSNSYEQYF
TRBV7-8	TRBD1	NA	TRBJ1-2	TGTGCCAGCAGCCAACAGGGGTACTATGGCTACACCTTC	CASSQQGYYGYTF
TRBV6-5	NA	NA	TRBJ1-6	TGTGCCAGCAGTTACTCTAACTTACTAAATTCACCCCTCCACTTT	CASSYSNLLNSPLHF
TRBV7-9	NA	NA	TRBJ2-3	TGTGCCAGCAGCTTCCAAGATACGCAGTATTTT	CASSFQDTQYF
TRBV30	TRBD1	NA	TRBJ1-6	TGTGCCTGGAGTGAGTCCCCCGGACAGGGGTTAAATTCACCCCTCCACTTT	CAWSESPGQGLNSPLHF
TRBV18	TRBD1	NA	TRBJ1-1	TGTGCCAGCTCACCTAAAGGACAGGGTGTCACTGAAGCTTTCTTT	CASSPKGQGVTEAFF
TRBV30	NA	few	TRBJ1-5	TGTGCCTGGGACAGCAACTATAGCAATCAGCCCCAGCATTTT	CAWDSNYSNQPQHF
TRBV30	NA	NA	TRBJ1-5	TGTGCCTGGAGTGTACAGGGCAGCCCAAATCAGCCCCAGCATTTT	CAWSVQGSPNQPQHF
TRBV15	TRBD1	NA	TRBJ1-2	TGTGCCACCAGCAGAGATCGGGGACAGGGCTATGGCTACACCTTC	CATSRDRGQGYGYTF
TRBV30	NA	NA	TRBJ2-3	TGTGCCTGGAGTGTAAGGGGTTCCCTCACAGATACGCAGTATTTT	CAWSVRGSLTDTQYF
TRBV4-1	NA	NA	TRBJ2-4	TGCGCCAGCAGCCAAGCTAGTGGGGAGCCTCAGTACTTC	CASSQASGEPQYF
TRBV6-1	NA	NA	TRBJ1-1	TGTGCCAGCACCAGGCAGATTGAAGCTTTCTTT	CASTRQIEAFF
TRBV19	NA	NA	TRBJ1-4	TGTGCCAGTAGCCAGGGTGATGTCGATGAAAAACTGTTTTTT	CASSQGDVDEKLFF
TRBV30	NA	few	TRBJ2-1	TGTGCCTGGAGTACGGGAGTAGGATCTGTGAATGAGCAGTTCTTC	CAWSTGVGSVNEQFF
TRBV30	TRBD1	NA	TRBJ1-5	TGTGCCTGGCAAACCCAGGGGGATCAGCCCCAGCATTTT	CAWQTQGDQPQHF
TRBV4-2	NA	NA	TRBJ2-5	TGTGCCAGCAGCCAAGATGTCATCGGGGGAGAAGAGACCCAGTACTTC	CASSQDVIGGEETQYF
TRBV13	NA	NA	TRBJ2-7	TGTGCCAGCAGCCCCACCGGGCAGGGTTACGAGCAGTACTTC	CASSPTGQGYEQYF
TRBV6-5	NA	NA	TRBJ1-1	TGTGCCAGCAGTTCTGTGAACACTGAAGCTTTCTTT	CASSSVNTEAFF
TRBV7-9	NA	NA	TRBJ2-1	TGTGCCAGCAGCTTCTATGAGGAAAATGAGCAGTTCTTC	CASSFYEENEQFF
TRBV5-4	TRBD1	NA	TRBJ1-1	TGTGCCAGCAGCTCCGGTACAGGGGGCAATGAAGCTTTCTTT	CASSSGTGGNEAFF
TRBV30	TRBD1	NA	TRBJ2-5	TGTGCCTATGGACAGGGAGCGGAGACCCAGTACTTC	CAYGQGAETQYF